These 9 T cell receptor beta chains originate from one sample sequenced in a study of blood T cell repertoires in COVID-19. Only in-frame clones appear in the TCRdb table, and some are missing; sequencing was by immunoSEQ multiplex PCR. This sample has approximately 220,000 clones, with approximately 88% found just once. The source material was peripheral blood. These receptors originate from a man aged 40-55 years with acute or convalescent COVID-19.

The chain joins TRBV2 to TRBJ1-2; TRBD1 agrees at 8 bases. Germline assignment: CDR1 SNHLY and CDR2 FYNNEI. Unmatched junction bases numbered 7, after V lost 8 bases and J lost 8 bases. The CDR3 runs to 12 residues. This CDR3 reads CASLQGAGGYTF. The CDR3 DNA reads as TGTGCCAGCCTCCAGGGGGCAGGAGGCTACACCTTC.

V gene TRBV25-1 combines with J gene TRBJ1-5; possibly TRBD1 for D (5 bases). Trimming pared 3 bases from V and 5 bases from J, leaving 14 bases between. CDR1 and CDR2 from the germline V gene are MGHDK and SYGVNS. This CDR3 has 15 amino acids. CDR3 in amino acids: CASSEGLGIDQPQHF. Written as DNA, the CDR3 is TGTGCCAGCAGTGAGGGACTGGGAATAGATCAGCCCCAGCATTTT.

The CDR3 region has the DNA TGTGCCAGCAGAGACTCGTCTGGGGCCAACGTCCTGACTTTC. Its protein product is CASRDSSGANVLTF. The chain recombines TRBV4-2 with TRBJ2-6; the D is unclear. This CDR3 has 14 residues. The germline CDR1 and CDR2 sequences are LGHNA and YNFKEQ. V dropped 6 bases and J dropped 1 base, with 7 bases sitting between them.

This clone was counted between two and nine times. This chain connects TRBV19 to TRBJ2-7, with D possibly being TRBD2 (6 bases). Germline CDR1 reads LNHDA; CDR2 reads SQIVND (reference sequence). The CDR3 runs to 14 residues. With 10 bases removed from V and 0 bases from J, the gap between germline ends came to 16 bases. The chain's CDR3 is CATNPGGSSYEQYF. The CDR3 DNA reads TGTGCCACCAACCCCGGGGGATCCTCCTACGAGCAGTACTTC. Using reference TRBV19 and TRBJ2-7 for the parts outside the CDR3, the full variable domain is DGGITQSPKYLFRKEGQNVTLSCEQNLNHDAMYWYRQDPGQGLRLIYYSQIVNDFQKGDIAEGYSVSREKKESFPLTVTSAQKNPTAFYLCATNPGGSSYEQYFGPGTRLTVT.

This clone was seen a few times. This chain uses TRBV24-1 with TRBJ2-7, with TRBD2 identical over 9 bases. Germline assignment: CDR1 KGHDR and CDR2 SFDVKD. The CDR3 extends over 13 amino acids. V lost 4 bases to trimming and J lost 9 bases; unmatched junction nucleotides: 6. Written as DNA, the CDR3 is TGTGCCACCAGTGAGGCTAGCGGGACGGTGCAGTACTTC. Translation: CATSEASGTVQYF.

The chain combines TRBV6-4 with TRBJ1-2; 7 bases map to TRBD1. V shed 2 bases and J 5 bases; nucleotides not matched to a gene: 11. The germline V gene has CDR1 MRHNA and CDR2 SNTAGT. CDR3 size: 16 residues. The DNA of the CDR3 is TGTGCCAGCAGTGACCCCACCAACCTGACAGGGTATGGCTACACCTTC. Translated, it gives CASSDPTNLTGYGYTF.

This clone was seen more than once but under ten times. The DNA of the CDR3 is TGTGCCAGCAGCCAACTAGCGGGATCGAACACCGGGGAGCTGTTTTTT. This encodes CASSQLAGSNTGELFF. V gene TRBV3-1 (or the pseudogene TRBV3-2) combines with J gene TRBJ2-2; 9 bases align to TRBD2. Germline V gene lookup returns CDR1 LGHDT and CDR2 YNNKEL (reference sequence). The CDR3 is made up of 16 amino acids. The V gene end was trimmed by 2 bases and the J gene end by 0 bases; junction bases not matched to a gene: 1.

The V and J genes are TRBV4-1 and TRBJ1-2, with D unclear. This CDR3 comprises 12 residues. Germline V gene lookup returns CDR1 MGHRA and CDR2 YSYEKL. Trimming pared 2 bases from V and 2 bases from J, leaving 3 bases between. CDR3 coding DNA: TGCGCCAGCAGCCAACAAAACTATGGCTACACCTTC. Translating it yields CASSQQNYGYTF.

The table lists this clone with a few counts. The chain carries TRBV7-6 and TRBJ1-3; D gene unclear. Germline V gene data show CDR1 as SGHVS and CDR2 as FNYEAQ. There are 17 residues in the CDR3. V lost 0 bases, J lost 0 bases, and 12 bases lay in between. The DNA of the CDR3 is TGTGCCAGCAGCTTAGCGGGCGGGTCCTACTCTGGAAACACCATATATTTT. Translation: CASSLAGGSYSGNTIYF. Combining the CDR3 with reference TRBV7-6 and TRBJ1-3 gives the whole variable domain GAGVSQSPRYKVTKRGQDVALRCDPISGHVSLYWYRQALGQGPEFLTYFNYEAQQDKSGLPNDRFSAERPEGSISTLTIQRTEQRDSAMYRCASSLAGGSYSGNTIYFGEGSWLTVV.